The rows below give T cell receptor beta chains drawn from one sample of a study of blood T cell repertoires in COVID-19. Profiled with immunoSEQ multiplex PCR; TCRdb holds only in-frame clones, not every one. The sample yields just over 95,000 clones, roughly 82% seen once. The specimen was peripheral blood. Receptors were obtained from a man at least 80 years old with acute or convalescent COVID-19. CDR3s include the opening cysteine and the closing phenylalanine or tryptophan. The order of the fields is D gene, CDR3 length, J gene, V gene, clone size, CDR3 protein, CDR3 DNA. The D gene is left open where the match is weak. Clone size is given for some rows only: seen once, a few or many times, or a class if the clone is expanded.

NA 14 TRBJ2-1 TRBV4-1 few CASSQGITRNEQFF TGCGCCAGCAGCCAAGGGATAACGAGGAATGAGCAGTTCTTC
TRBD1 15 TRBJ2-7 TRBV11-2 NA CASSLRGTVIYEQYF TGTGCCAGCAGCTTGCGTGGGACAGTGATTTACGAGCAGTACTTC
NA 15 TRBJ1-5 TRBV28 NA CASTPGGNRNQPQHF TGTGCCAGCACCCCGGGGGGAAATCGAAATCAGCCCCAGCATTTT
TRBD1 15 TRBJ2-2 TRBV3-1/TRBV3-2 NA CASSNRDRVTGELFF TGTGCCAGCAGCAACCGGGACAGGGTAACCGGGGAGCTGTTTTTT
NA 16 TRBJ2-7 TRBV27 few CASSPKRGGVAYEQYF TGTGCCAGCAGTCCCAAGAGGGGCGGGGTTGCCTACGAGCAGTACTTC
TRBD1 16 TRBJ1-3 TRBV7-2 NA CASSPTGTAPQVIIYF TGTGCCAGCAGCCCAACTGGGACAGCTCCTCAGGTGATCATATATTTT
TRBD2 14 TRBJ2-5 TRBV11-2 NA CASSLAGGQETQYF TGTGCCAGCAGCTTAGCGGGGGGACAAGAGACCCAGTACTTC
NA 18 TRBJ2-4 TRBV6-1 NA CASSEAGIGSGSKNIQYF TGTGCCAGCAGTGAAGCGGGAATAGGATCGGGGTCCAAAAACATTCAGTACTTC
NA 15 TRBJ2-7 TRBV14 NA CASSPQEGRIYEQYF TGTGCCAGCAGCCCTCAAGAGGGAAGGATCTACGAGCAGTACTTC
TRBD2 16 TRBJ2-3 TRBV9 once CASSVASGVATDTQYF TGTGCCAGCAGCGTTGCTAGCGGGGTGGCCACAGATACGCAGTATTTT
TRBD1 16 TRBJ1-1 TRBV27 NA CASSSETGGPDGEAFF TGTGCCAGCAGTTCGGAGACAGGGGGCCCGGACGGTGAAGCTTTCTTT
NA 13 TRBJ1-3 TRBV9 NA CASSAGLGNTIYF TGTGCCAGCTCGGCCGGACTTGGAAACACCATATATTTT
NA 14 TRBJ1-3 TRBV6-5 NA CASSSFGAGNTIYF TGTGCCAGCAGTTCCTTCGGGGCTGGAAACACCATATATTTT
TRBD1 16 TRBJ1-5 TRBV6-5 NA CASSSTGGTGNQPQHF TGTGCCAGCAGTTCCACAGGGGGCACGGGCAATCAGCCCCAGCATTTT
TRBD1 15 TRBJ2-1 TRBV5-1 once CASSPMGQSYNEQFF TGCGCCAGCAGCCCGATGGGACAGAGTTACAATGAGCAGTTCTTC
TRBD1 15 TRBJ1-1 TRBV19 NA CASSPLDRGDTEAFF TGTGCCAGTAGTCCCCTGGACAGGGGAGACACTGAAGCTTTCTTT
NA 16 TRBJ2-1 TRBV27 NA CASTEVRGGTYNEQFF TGTGCCAGCACCGAGGTCAGAGGGGGTACCTACAATGAGCAGTTCTTC
TRBD2 15 TRBJ2-7 TRBV7-2 NA CASSLGVGTSNEQYF TGTGCCAGCAGCTTGGGGGTAGGGACTAGCAACGAGCAGTACTTC
NA 15 TRBJ2-7 TRBV4-3 NA CASSQVEGSGHEQYF TGCGCCAGCAGCCAAGTGGAAGGTAGCGGCCACGAGCAGTACTTC
NA 18 TRBJ1-3 TRBV9 NA CASSPQGHGSSSGNTIYF TGTGCCAGCAGCCCCCAGGGGCACGGTTCGAGCTCTGGAAACACCATATATTTT
TRBD2 18 TRBJ2-7 TRBV18 NA CASSPRTSGRPSSYEQYF TGTGCCAGCTCACCCCGGACTAGCGGGAGGCCGAGCTCCTACGAGCAGTACTTC
NA 13 TRBJ2-5 TRBV4-1 NA CASSRGLRETQYF TGCGCCAGCAGCCGAGGGCTAAGAGAGACCCAGTACTTC
NA 18 TRBJ2-3 TRBV18 NA CASSPYLLGGASTDTQYF TGTGCCAGCTCACCTTACTTACTGGGGGGAGCTAGCACAGATACGCAGTATTTT
NA 14 TRBJ2-7 TRBV19 NA CASSNQGLIYEQYF TGTGCCAGTAGTAACCAGGGCTTAATCTACGAGCAGTACTTC
NA 13 TRBJ2-7 TRBV7-2 NA CASSFQRAYEQYF TGTGCCAGCAGCTTCCAGCGGGCATACGAGCAGTACTTC
TRBD2 14 TRBJ2-3 TRBV5-1 NA CASDLAEGRMAQYF TGCGCCAGCGACCTAGCGGAGGGCCGTATGGCGCAGTATTTT
TRBD2 16 TRBJ2-1 TRBV18 NA CASSPLGLAGYNEQFF TGTGCCAGCTCACCACTCGGACTAGCGGGGTACAATGAGCAGTTCTTC
NA 14 TRBJ1-2 TRBV30 NA CAWSVAWTDYGYTF TGTGCCTGGAGTGTAGCGTGGACAGACTATGGCTACACCTTC
NA 14 TRBJ2-7 TRBV5-4 NA CASSPRDTAYEQYF TGTGCCAGCAGCCCCCGGGACACCGCCTACGAGCAGTACTTC
NA 12 TRBJ2-3 TRBV18 NA CASSQQGGTQYF TGTGCCAGCTCGCAACAGGGCGGTACGCAGTATTTT
NA 13 TRBJ1-1 TRBV24-1 few CATTDSLNTEAFF TGTGCCACCACGGACAGCTTGAACACTGAAGCTTTCTTT
TRBD1 16 TRBJ1-5 TRBV9 NA CASSVGTGEQTQPQHF TGTGCCAGCAGCGTTGGGACAGGGGAGCAAACCCAGCCCCAGCATTTT
TRBD1 14 TRBJ1-5 TRBV3-1/TRBV3-2 NA CASSPSRGLQPQHF TGTGCCAGCAGCCCTTCGAGGGGGCTGCAGCCCCAGCATTTT
TRBD1 15 TRBJ2-1 TRBV6-2/TRBV6-3 NA CASSYSGGEYNEQFF TGTGCCAGCAGTTACTCAGGGGGCGAGTACAATGAGCAGTTCTTC
NA 12 TRBJ1-6 TRBV13 NA CASSWQSNPLHF TGTGCCAGCAGTTGGCAGTCCAATCCCCTCCACTTT
NA 13 TRBJ2-2 TRBV29-1 NA CSVPRGNTGELFF TGCAGCGTTCCAAGGGGGAACACCGGGGAGCTGTTTTTT
NA 14 TRBJ1-4 TRBV3-1/TRBV3-2 once CASSQEGRNEKLFF TGTGCCAGCAGCCAAGAAGGGAGGAATGAAAAACTGTTTTTT